This T cell receptor (beta chain) was profiled in a study of T-cell memory formation after mild COVID-19. The study's findings and limits: Later expanders leaned toward CD4+, whereas clones contracting from day 15 to 85 were balanced CD4/CD8.

TCRdb passed the 5' RACE reads through MiXCR, listing each CDR3 protein once. The table includes roughly 450,000 distinct CDR3 sequences, 18% detected once. Comments on this clonotype: Antigen specificity is unknown.

Sample: PBMCs or a T cell subset sorted from them (not recorded which). This TCR was recovered from an adult woman who had mild COVID-19 (a few samples of this study predate the infection). Cell type and time point are not known.

In DNA, the CDR3 is TGTGCCAGCAGCCCCTCCCCCCGGACAGATACGCAGTATTTT. It specifies CASSPSPRTDTQYF. This chain uses TRBV12-3 or TRBV12-4 with TRBJ2-3; D is unresolved. Trimming stripped 6 bases from V and 3 bases from J, with 13 bases between. CDR3 length: 14 residues.